This paragraph covers one T cell receptor beta chain sequence. Its antigen is not known. The data were taken from a study of CD8 T cells in Susac syndrome. Study outcomes and limitations: By the study's own acknowledgment, its TCR sequencing and HLA analysis included relatively few individuals.

The CDR3 is made up of 16 amino acids. Between the trimmed V and J ends, which lost 0 bases and 4 bases, there was a span of 17 bases. Germline CDR1 GTSNPN, CDR2 SVGIG (reference sequence). cDNA came from about 0.5 to 1 ug RNA primed by random hexamers. A single record per CDR3 protein comes from TCRdb applying MiXCR to the immunoSEQ multiplex PCR reads. The sample holds about 69,000 distinct CDR3 sequences, about 91% seen once. Sample: CD8+ T cells from PBMCs. The clonotype originates from a human donor with multiple sclerosis. The rearrangement uses TRBV30 and TRBJ2-3; a weak D match, TRBD2 (6 bases). In nucleotides, the CDR3 is TGTGCCTGGAGTGTCCCGACTAGTCTGGGGGCAGATACGCAGTATTTT. It codes for CAWSVPTSLGADTQYF.